This TCR beta chain was found in a study of T-cell memory formation after mild COVID-19 (dated by TCRdb to the early 2020s). Background on the whole study: Most TCR sequence clusters were specific to one of the two donors. In a couple of donors, T-cell clones that expanded and contracted after mild COVID-19 were followed by sequencing TCRalpha and TCRbeta repertoires longitudinally. The cohort was made up of two young adult volunteers, one female and one male, who were previously healthy.

Ficoll-Paque density gradient centrifugation was used to isolate PBMCs. General study outcomes and caveats: Only two mild cases were covered in the study, and larger cohorts including severe cases with pre-infection samples were considered necessary. SARS-CoV-2 specificity of the second-wave clones peaking on day 37 was not confirmed. From day 15 to 85, contracting clones showed balanced CD4/CD8 phenotypes, whereas a second wave of clones that expanded from day 15 to 37 leaned towards CD4+. Some responding clones were detected in pre-infection memory, suggesting pre-existing cross-reactive memory T cells joined the SARS-CoV-2 response. Contracting CD4+ clones turned up mainly in the CM and EM memory subsets, whereas EMRA was where CD8+ clones were enriched.

The CDR3 measures 14 amino acids from cysteine to phenylalanine. Kept here is only the CDR3 DNA, which spans 42 bases and is read in frame from base 1. For CDR1 and CDR2, the germline V gene (reference sequence) lists DFQATT and SNEGSKA. Compared with germline, V lacks 6 bases and J lacks 9 bases; bases without a gene match: 13. This clonotype appeared a few times. This clone's antigen is unknown. No per-base quality is available; no much larger clone lies one base away. The sequencer listed for this sample is Illumina NovaSeq 6000. TCRalpha and TCRbeta cDNA libraries were built by 5'RACE with constant-segment primers, adding sample barcodes and unique molecular identifiers. RNA was extracted from every sample with Trizol reagent. Amplification of the libraries took two PCR steps, and the second step added a second sample barcode plus Illumina TruSeq adapters. The libraries were sequenced on an Illumina NovaSeq using 2 x 150 bp paired-end reads. For the original study's pipeline: Reads were demultiplexed and collapsed into UMI-guided consensus sequences with migec v1.2.7. Using mixcr v2.1.11, the UMI consensuses were aligned to TRA and TRB V and J templates and assembled into clonotypes. Clonotypes were classified as expanded or contracted when called significant by both edgeR and NoisET, with noise models trained on biological replicates. For edgeR calls, the thresholds were a false discovery rate-adjusted p below 0.01 and a log2 fold-change of 1. As an exploratory analysis of dynamics, PCA with hierarchical clustering was applied to max-normalized trajectories of the 1000 most abundant clonotypes. Separately sequenced CD4+ and CD8+ repertoires were used to assign the CD4 or CD8 phenotype of responding clones. TCRdb reprocessing: public reads trimmed at Q25 with fastp, clones called with MiXCR, in-frame beta chains kept. Records with the same CDR3 protein are collapsed into one entry carrying the most frequent genes and DNA. The V and J calls were not made by the authors but by TCRdb's processing. Recorded for this sample are around 200,000 distinct CDR3 sequences; approximately 30% of them occurred a single time. The ten largest account for roughly 11% of the sample.

The receptor was isolated from an adult woman who had mild COVID-19 (a few samples of this study predate the infection). The sample titles of this study are shuffled in the database, so cell type and time point are left out; the donor was told from shared clones. The rearrangement combines TRBV20-1 with TRBJ2-1; 8 bases in the junction line up with TRBD2. Source material: PBMCs or a T cell subset sorted from them (not recorded which). The CDR3 is CSASLVAGKSEQFF. The DNA reads as follows: TGCAGTGCCTCTCTAGTAGCGGGAAAATCTGAGCAGTTCTTC.